The rows below give T cell receptor beta chains drawn from one sample of a study of early stage breast cancer tumors. Using immunoSEQ multiplex PCR, the repertoire was profiled, and TCRdb retains in-frame clones only, with some absent. The table lists about 53,000 clones, 90% to 95% of them singletons. Sequencing input: blood. Every receptor here comes from a person aged 65 to 85 with breast cancer. CDR3s include the opening cysteine and the closing phenylalanine or tryptophan. The D gene is left open where the match is weak. Expanded clones get a size class; other rows say once, few or many, or leave the size out.

j_call: TRBJ2-5; v_call: TRBV5-1; clone_size: .; d_call: .; cdr3_aa: CASSPSGGFQETQYF; cdr3_nt: TGCGCCAGCAGCCCCTCGGGGGGCTTTCAAGAGACCCAGTACTTC
j_call: TRBJ1-1; v_call: TRBV30; clone_size: .; d_call: .; cdr3_aa: CAWTRGVSTEAFF; cdr3_nt: TGTGCCTGGACCAGGGGCGTCTCCACTGAAGCTTTCTTT
j_call: TRBJ2-7; v_call: TRBV18; clone_size: .; d_call: TRBD1; cdr3_aa: CASSGATGDGYEQYF; cdr3_nt: TGTGCCAGCTCAGGGGCGACAGGGGATGGATACGAGCAGTACTTC
j_call: TRBJ1-5; v_call: TRBV2; clone_size: .; d_call: TRBD1; cdr3_aa: CASKGQGIQPQHF; cdr3_nt: TGTGCCAGCAAGGGACAGGGCATTCAGCCCCAGCATTTT
j_call: TRBJ1-2; v_call: TRBV9; clone_size: .; d_call: TRBD1; cdr3_aa: CASSTRDRGDGYTF; cdr3_nt: TGTGCCAGCAGCACCAGGGACAGGGGCGATGGCTACACCTTC
j_call: TRBJ2-3; v_call: TRBV5-4; clone_size: .; d_call: TRBD2; cdr3_aa: CASSRRRGGGTDTQYF; cdr3_nt: TGTGCCAGCAGCCGCAGGCGGGGGGGCGGCACAGATACGCAGTATTTT
j_call: TRBJ1-5; v_call: TRBV19; clone_size: .; d_call: TRBD1; cdr3_aa: CASKTGLNQPQHF; cdr3_nt: TGTGCCAGTAAGACAGGGCTAAATCAGCCCCAGCATTTT
j_call: TRBJ2-7; v_call: TRBV4-3; clone_size: few; d_call: TRBD2; cdr3_aa: CASSQDLGRETYEQYF; cdr3_nt: TGCGCCAGCAGCCAAGATCTTGGGCGGGAGACCTACGAGCAGTACTTC
j_call: TRBJ1-2; v_call: TRBV18; clone_size: few; d_call: TRBD1; cdr3_aa: CASSLGTGRNYGYTF; cdr3_nt: TGTGCCAGCTCTCTTGGGACAGGACGAAACTATGGCTACACCTTC
j_call: TRBJ1-2; v_call: TRBV30; clone_size: .; d_call: TRBD1; cdr3_aa: CAWSVRLGQGAGYTF; cdr3_nt: TGTGCCTGGAGTGTACGTTTGGGACAGGGAGCTGGCTACACCTTC
j_call: TRBJ2-5; v_call: TRBV6-5; clone_size: .; d_call: .; cdr3_aa: CASSRRGFQETQYF; cdr3_nt: TGTGCCAGCAGCCGCCGCGGCTTCCAAGAGACCCAGTACTTC
j_call: TRBJ1-4; v_call: TRBV30; clone_size: .; d_call: .; cdr3_aa: CAWSRVEKLFF; cdr3_nt: TGTGCCTGGAGTCGTGTTGAAAAACTGTTTTTT
j_call: TRBJ2-7; v_call: TRBV6-6; clone_size: .; d_call: TRBD2; cdr3_aa: CASSYSGRGGYEQYF; cdr3_nt: TGTGCCAGCAGTTACTCCGGTCGCGGGGGCTACGAGCAGTACTTC
j_call: TRBJ2-5; v_call: TRBV9; clone_size: .; d_call: .; cdr3_aa: CASSVGRGAFQETQYF; cdr3_nt: TGTGCCAGCAGCGTAGGGAGGGGAGCGTTCCAAGAGACCCAGTACTTC
j_call: TRBJ2-1; v_call: TRBV2; clone_size: .; d_call: .; cdr3_aa: CASRTGSSYNEQFF; cdr3_nt: TGTGCCAGCAGAACTGGGAGCTCCTACAATGAGCAGTTCTTC
j_call: TRBJ2-5; v_call: TRBV30; clone_size: .; d_call: .; cdr3_aa: CAWNPGEPGETQYF; cdr3_nt: TGTGCCTGGAATCCGGGAGAACCAGGGGAGACCCAGTACTTC
j_call: TRBJ1-5; v_call: TRBV7-2; clone_size: .; d_call: .; cdr3_aa: CASSLDRIQPQHF; cdr3_nt: TGTGCCAGCAGCTTAGACAGGATTCAGCCCCAGCATTTT
j_call: TRBJ1-5; v_call: TRBV6-6; clone_size: .; d_call: TRBD1; cdr3_aa: CASSPLGTGSNQPQHF; cdr3_nt: TGTGCCAGCAGTCCCCTCGGGACAGGTAGCAATCAGCCCCAGCATTTT
j_call: TRBJ1-2; v_call: TRBV2; clone_size: .; d_call: .; cdr3_aa: CASRLTGTSNYGYTF; cdr3_nt: TGTGCCAGCAGACTCACAGGGACGAGCAACTATGGCTACACCTTC
j_call: TRBJ1-4; v_call: TRBV30; clone_size: .; d_call: .; cdr3_aa: CAWSAPWALNEKLFF; cdr3_nt: TGTGCCTGGAGTGCCCCCTGGGCCCTTAATGAAAAACTGTTTTTT
j_call: TRBJ1-3; v_call: TRBV29-1; clone_size: .; d_call: .; cdr3_aa: CSVDSGNSGNTIYF; cdr3_nt: TGCAGCGTTGATAGCGGTAACTCTGGAAACACCATATATTTT
j_call: TRBJ2-7; v_call: TRBV6-6; clone_size: .; d_call: TRBD1; cdr3_aa: CASSPDRVPYEQYF; cdr3_nt: TGTGCCAGCTCCCCGGACAGGGTACCCTACGAGCAGTACTTC
j_call: TRBJ2-5; v_call: TRBV19; clone_size: .; d_call: .; cdr3_aa: CASSFQGQKETQYF; cdr3_nt: TGTGCCAGTAGTTTCCAAGGACAGAAAGAGACCCAGTACTTC
j_call: TRBJ2-7; v_call: TRBV28; clone_size: .; d_call: .; cdr3_aa: CASSLPLNTYEQYF; cdr3_nt: TGTGCCAGCAGTTTACCCTTAAATACCTACGAGCAGTACTTC
j_call: TRBJ1-2; v_call: TRBV5-6; clone_size: .; d_call: .; cdr3_aa: CASSLGGAGYTF; cdr3_nt: TGTGCCAGCAGCTTGGGGGGCGCGGGCTACACCTTC
j_call: TRBJ1-5; v_call: TRBV5-5; clone_size: .; d_call: .; cdr3_aa: CASSLAPGQNYQPQHF; cdr3_nt: TGTGCCAGCAGCTTGGCCCCGGGACAAAATTATCAGCCCCAGCATTTT
j_call: TRBJ2-5; v_call: TRBV4-2; clone_size: .; d_call: TRBD2; cdr3_aa: CASSRDILAGGGQETQYF; cdr3_nt: TGTGCCAGCAGCCGAGATATTCTAGCGGGGGGGGGACAAGAGACCCAGTACTTC
j_call: TRBJ1-5; v_call: TRBV30; clone_size: .; d_call: .; cdr3_aa: CAWSVPGFGRQPQHF; cdr3_nt: TGTGCCTGGAGTGTACCGGGGTTCGGGAGACAGCCCCAGCATTTT
j_call: TRBJ1-1; v_call: TRBV4-2; clone_size: .; d_call: TRBD1; cdr3_aa: CASSQRTGKSEAFF; cdr3_nt: TGTGCCAGCAGCCAAAGGACAGGGAAATCTGAAGCTTTCTTT
j_call: TRBJ1-1; v_call: TRBV5-6; clone_size: .; d_call: .; cdr3_aa: CASSFTSTEAFF; cdr3_nt: TGTGCCAGCAGCTTTACTAGCACTGAAGCTTTCTTT
j_call: TRBJ2-7; v_call: TRBV5-1; clone_size: few; d_call: .; cdr3_aa: CASSEGLAGSEQYF; cdr3_nt: TGCGCCAGCAGCGAGGGACTCGCTGGCTCCGAGCAGTACTTC
j_call: TRBJ1-2; v_call: TRBV11-3; clone_size: .; d_call: .; cdr3_aa: CASSFSYGYTF; cdr3_nt: TGTGCCAGCAGCTTTAGCTATGGCTACACCTTC
j_call: TRBJ1-2; v_call: TRBV6-6; clone_size: .; d_call: .; cdr3_aa: CASSLTPTLNYGYTF; cdr3_nt: TGTGCCAGCAGCCTCACACCCACCCTTAACTATGGCTACACCTTC
j_call: TRBJ1-6; v_call: TRBV9; clone_size: once; d_call: .; cdr3_aa: CASSVSVNSPLHF; cdr3_nt: TGTGCCAGCAGCGTGTCGGTTAATTCACCCCTCCACTTT
j_call: TRBJ1-1; v_call: TRBV4-1; clone_size: once; d_call: .; cdr3_aa: CASSQTGRNTEAFF; cdr3_nt: TGCGCCAGCAGCCAAACAGGGAGAAACACTGAAGCTTTCTTT
j_call: TRBJ2-2; v_call: TRBV19; clone_size: .; d_call: .; cdr3_aa: CASSILTGELFF; cdr3_nt: TGTGCCAGTAGTATACTGACCGGGGAGCTGTTTTTT
j_call: TRBJ2-1; v_call: TRBV9; clone_size: .; d_call: TRBD2; cdr3_aa: CASSVEGLAGDQHEQFF; cdr3_nt: TGTGCCAGCAGCGTAGAAGGACTAGCGGGAGATCAACATGAGCAGTTCTTC
j_call: TRBJ2-1; v_call: TRBV18; clone_size: .; d_call: TRBD2; cdr3_aa: CASSPGLAGGRNEQFF; cdr3_nt: TGTGCCAGCTCACCTGGACTAGCGGGAGGGAGAAATGAGCAGTTCTTC
j_call: TRBJ2-5; v_call: TRBV11-1; clone_size: .; d_call: TRBD1; cdr3_aa: CASSLATRGYGETQYF; cdr3_nt: TGTGCCAGCAGCTTAGCCACCAGGGGGTACGGGGAGACCCAGTACTTC
j_call: TRBJ1-5; v_call: TRBV2; clone_size: .; d_call: .; cdr3_aa: CASREDQGAHQPQHF; cdr3_nt: TGTGCCAGCAGGGAAGACCAAGGAGCCCATCAGCCCCAGCATTTT